Following are 32 T cell receptor beta chains from one sample sequenced in a study of blood T cell repertoires in COVID-19. The repertoire was sequenced with immunoSEQ multiplex PCR; TCRdb's copy has only in-frame clones and lacks some. This sample carries roughly 65,000 clones, 86% of them seen once, and the ten largest clones take about an eighth. The sample comprised peripheral blood. The receptors shown here come from an older woman with acute or convalescent COVID-19.

This clone has a handful of counts. V usage is TRBV6-1 and J usage is TRBJ1-2, with 8 bases matching TRBD1. Germline trimming cut 3 bases from V and 3 bases from J; bases unmatched to any gene: 12. The CDR3 extends over 17 amino acids. CDR1 is MNHNS, CDR2 SASEGT, per germline. CDR3 in DNA: TGTGCCAGCAGTGACACGGGACAGGTCCAAGGTGACTATGGCTACACCTTC. Translating gives CASSDTGQVQGDYGYTF.

The genes are TRBV5-4 and TRBJ1-5; 7 bases map to TRBD1. The CDR3 runs 14 residues. CDR1 is SGHNT, CDR2 YYREEE, per germline (reference sequence). With 4 bases clipped from V and 6 bases from J, the junction kept 7 bases outside the gene matches. The CDR3 is CASSKTGEGQPQHF. For the CDR3, the DNA is TGTGCCAGCAGCAAAACAGGGGAAGGTCAGCCCCAGCATTTT. The whole variable domain, filled in from reference TRBV5-4 and TRBJ1-5, reads ETGVTQSPTHLIKTRGQQVTLRCSSQSGHNTVSWYQQALGQGPQFIFQYYREEENGRGNFPPRFSGLQFPNYSSELNVNALELDDSALYLCASSKTGEGQPQHFGDGTRLSIL.

There are a few counts of this clone. The CDR3 loop reads CASRPGKPSGNTIYF. The CDR3 region has the DNA TGTGCCAGCAGACCAGGGAAGCCCTCTGGAAACACCATATATTTT. The rearrangement joins TRBV6-6 to TRBJ1-3; D possibly corresponds to TRBD1 (5 bases). The V gene's germline CDR1 is MNHNY and CDR2 SVGAGI (reference sequence). Trimming removed 6 bases from V and 0 bases from J, with 12 bases in between. CDR3 length: 15 residues.

CDR3 residues: CASSPATGGNYGYTF. DNA of the CDR3: TGCGCCAGCAGCCCGGCGACAGGGGGAAACTATGGCTACACCTTC. V gene TRBV5-1 combines with J gene TRBJ1-2; 9 bases map to TRBD1. The CDR3 length is 15 residues. CDR1 SGHRS and CDR2 YFSETQ come from the germline V gene. V lost 4 bases and J lost 2; bases outside the gene matches: 6.

There are a few counts of this clone. This chain joins TRBV6-4 and TRBJ2-1; TRBD2 agrees at 8 bases. The ends lost 8 bases at V and 6 bases at J; junction bases unmatched: 9. Germline-derived CDR1 and CDR2 are MRHNA and SNTAGT. This CDR3 has 14 amino acids. In nucleotides, the CDR3 is TGTGCCAGCTCATCCGGGACTAGTTTCAATGAGCAGTTCTTC. Translation: CASSSGTSFNEQFF.

V and J are TRBV4-1 and TRBJ1-1; D ambiguous. This CDR3 has 14 residues. V was pared by 0 bases and J by 6 bases, with 11 bases between. The germline V gene has CDR1 MGHRA and CDR2 YSYEKL. CDR3 sequence: CASSQDRIGAEAFF. The CDR3, as DNA: TGCGCCAGCAGCCAAGATCGTATCGGAGCTGAAGCTTTCTTT.

The chain carries TRBV19 and TRBJ2-3; 7 bases map to TRBD1. V shed 2 bases and J 1 base; nucleotides not matched to a gene: 12. The germline gives CDR1 LNHDA, CDR2 SQIVND (reference sequence). The CDR3 extends over 18 amino acids. The CDR3 sequence: CASSILSPGQIGTDTQYF. CDR3 DNA: TGTGCCAGTAGTATACTCTCCCCGGGACAGATCGGCACAGATACGCAGTATTTT. Complete variable domain (other parts from reference TRBV19 and TRBJ2-3): DGGITQSPKYLFRKEGQNVTLSCEQNLNHDAMYWYRQDPGQGLRLIYYSQIVNDFQKGDIAEGYSVSREKKESFPLTVTSAQKNPTAFYLCASSILSPGQIGTDTQYFGPGTRLTVL.

The chain combines TRBV4-1 with TRBJ1-2, with 7 bases matching TRBD1. Losses at the gene ends were 1 base for V and 4 bases for J; bases not matched to a gene: 9. CDR1 and CDR2 (germline): MGHRA, YSYEKL. The CDR3 covers 16 residues. The CDR3, as DNA: TGCGCCAGCAGCCAAGGGGGGGACAGCACGGTCTATGGCTACACCTTC. Its protein is CASSQGGDSTVYGYTF.

The chain couples TRBV9 to TRBJ2-3, with 8 nucleotides matching TRBD2. Germline CDR1 and CDR2: SGDLS and YYNGEE. J gave up 1 base and V 0 bases, and 4 bases lay outside the gene matches. This CDR3 contains 16 residues. This chain's CDR3 is CASSVGTSSGTDTQYF. The CDR3 DNA follows: TGTGCCAGCAGCGTAGGGACTAGCTCGGGCACAGATACGCAGTATTTT.

V and J are TRBV6-5 and TRBJ2-3; TRBD2 aligns across 12 bases. The CDR3 sequence is 15 residues long. Germline V gene data show CDR1 as MNHEY and CDR2 as SVGAGI. With V trimmed by 6 bases and J by 7 bases, 8 bases remained unmatched. In DNA form, the CDR3 reads TGTGCCAGCAGCTCTAGCGGGGGGGCTATTCATACGCAGTATTTT. This sequence encodes CASSSSGGAIHTQYF.

The chain uses TRBV11-2 and TRBJ2-2; D ambiguous. CDR1 is SGHAT and CDR2 is FQNNGV in the germline V gene. With 3 bases removed from V and 4 bases from J, the gap between germline ends came to 6 bases. This CDR3 spans 13 amino acids. CDR3 region: CASSFGSTGELFF. In nucleotides, the CDR3 is TGTGCCAGCAGCTTCGGTTCCACCGGGGAGCTGTTTTTT.

The V gene is TRBV2, the J gene TRBJ1-2; D is ambiguous. The CDR3 loop spans 14 amino acids. Germline V CDR1 and CDR2: SNHLY, FYNNEI. Deletions cut 5 bases from V and 5 bases from J, with 15 bases between. CDR3 coding DNA: TGTGCCAGCAGTCAAAATACGCGGTCTTATGGCTACACCTTC. Amino acid sequence: CASSQNTRSYGYTF.

This rearrangement joins TRBV11-2 to TRBJ1-1, with D perhaps TRBD1 (5 bases). This CDR3 is 13 amino acids long. V was trimmed by 1 base and J by 10 bases, leaving 13 bases between them. Germline CDR1 reads SGHAT; CDR2 reads FQNNGV. CDR3 DNA sequence: TGTGCCAGCAGCTTAGCCGGGGGTGGAGGAGCTTTCTTT. This encodes CASSLAGGGGAFF.

Regarding this clone: Other DNA variants within this sample encode the same CDR3. The genes are TRBV7-9 and TRBJ1-5; D possibly corresponds to TRBD1 (5 bases). The length of the CDR3 is 14 residues. The V gene lost 1 base and the J gene lost 2 bases, with 6 bases spanning the gap. Germline V gene sequence: CDR1 SEHNR, CDR2 FQNEAQ (reference sequence). The CDR3 loop reads CASSLGGGNQPQHF. In nucleotides, the CDR3 is TGTGCCAGCAGCTTAGGGGGGGGCAATCAGCCCCAGCATTTT.

The chain joins TRBV11-2 to TRBJ2-2, with D maybe TRBD2 (6 bases). This CDR3 has 14 amino acids. Germline assignment: CDR1 SGHAT and CDR2 FQNNGV. V was pared by 5 bases and J by 4 bases, with 11 bases between. The CDR3 spells CASSPYSGTGELFF. The CDR3 DNA follows: TGTGCCAGCAGCCCTTATAGCGGCACCGGGGAGCTGTTTTTT.

J is TRBJ1-2 and V is TRBV5-4; D is possibly TRBD1 (6 bases). The germline V and J ends were trimmed by 2 bases and 5 bases, with 19 bases remaining between them. The CDR3 consists of 16 residues. In germline, CDR1 is SGHNT, CDR2 YYREEE (reference sequence). The CDR3 nucleotides read TGTGCCAGCAGCTTAAAGGGAGGGGGGACCGATTATGGCTACACCTTC. Encoded protein: CASSLKGGGTDYGYTF.

The chain is built from TRBV30 and TRBJ1-1; D is perhaps TRBD1 (5 bases). The V and J ends lost 2 bases and 3 bases respectively, with 10 bases between them. The CDR3 has 13 residues. Per germline, CDR1 GTSNPN and CDR2 SVGIG (reference sequence). The CDR3 nucleotides are TGTGCCTGGAGTTCCGGGGGACACACTGAAGCTTTCTTT. It specifies CAWSSGGHTEAFF.

The chain combines TRBV6-2 or TRBV6-3 with TRBJ1-1; D ambiguous. The V gene's germline CDR1 is MNHEY and CDR2 SVGEGT. The length of the CDR3 is 14 residues. The V gene lost 0 bases and the J gene lost 5 bases, with 10 bases spanning the gap. DNA for the CDR3: TGTGCCAGCAGTTACTCCCTAGGTTGGACTGAAGCTTTCTTT. Encoded protein: CASSYSLGWTEAFF.

This sequence joins TRBV5-1 and TRBJ2-1, with 9 nucleotides matching TRBD2. The germline CDR1 and CDR2 sequences are SGHRS and YFSETQ. V was clipped by 1 base and J by 7 bases; unmatched bases: 12. The CDR3 has 17 amino acids. The CDR3 bases are TGCGCCAGCAGCTTGACCCCCCTAGCGGGGATAGGGAATGAGCAGTTCTTC. Amino acids: CASSLTPLAGIGNEQFF.

This sequence joins TRBV9 and TRBJ2-7; 9 nucleotides align to TRBD1. Germline CDR1 SGDLS, CDR2 YYNGEE. Trimming removed 1 base from V and 3 bases from J; junction bases left unmatched: 5. This CDR3 region has 15 residues. The CDR3 DNA reads TGTGCCAGCAGCGTACGACCGACAGGGGGCTACGAGCAGTACTTC. Amino acids: CASSVRPTGGYEQYF.

The rearrangement links TRBV5-6 to TRBJ2-5, with D possibly being TRBD1 (6 bases). Germline CDR1 reads SGHDT; CDR2 reads YYEEEE. V dropped 4 bases and J dropped 2 bases, with 15 bases sitting between them. The CDR3 is made up of 15 amino acids. As DNA, the CDR3 is TGTGCCAGCAGCCCGGACAGTCCGGCGCAAGAGACCCAGTACTTC. Encoded protein: CASSPDSPAQETQYF. Based on the CDR3 plus reference TRBV5-6 and TRBJ2-5, the full variable domain is DAGVTQSPTHLIKTRGQQVTLRCSPKSGHDTVSWYQQALGQGPQFIFQYYEEEERQRGNFPDRFSGHQFPNYSSELNVNALLLGDSALYLCASSPDSPAQETQYFGPGTRLLVL.

The CDR3 DNA sequence: TGTGCCAGCAGCTTGGAGGGCGGGGAGGGCGAGACCCAGTACTTC. Amino acids: CASSLEGGEGETQYF. This chain links TRBV5-4 with TRBJ2-5; 7 bases line up with TRBD2. There are 15 residues in the CDR3. After removal of 0 bases from V and 5 bases from J, the junction contained 7 bases not matched to a gene. The germline V gene has CDR1 SGHNT and CDR2 YYREEE (reference sequence).

The CDR3 DNA sequence: TGTGCCAGCAGTGACGGAGTTCGGCAGAACACTGAAGCTTTCTTT. Residues: CASSDGVRQNTEAFF. This chain links TRBV6-1 with TRBJ1-1; D not certain. The CDR3 loop spans 15 amino acids. Per germline, CDR1 MNHNS and CDR2 SASEGT. V was trimmed by 3 bases and J by 1 base, leaving 12 bases between them.

The chain carries TRBV7-9 and TRBJ2-7; 11 bases map to TRBD1. This CDR3 contains 15 residues. V shed 1 base, J shed 5 bases, and the junction held 4 bases outside the gene matches. The V gene's germline CDR1 is SEHNR and CDR2 FQNEAQ (reference sequence). Here the CDR3 reads CASSLGTGGFNEQYF. In DNA form, the CDR3 reads TGTGCCAGCAGCTTAGGGACAGGGGGCTTCAACGAGCAGTACTTC.

The chain links TRBV9 to TRBJ1-2, with unresolved D. The germline gives CDR1 SGDLS, CDR2 YYNGEE. Trimming left V 0 bases short and J 3 bases short, with 9 bases between. This CDR3 has 14 residues. The DNA of the CDR3 is TGTGCCAGCAGCGTAGCTCCGGAGGACTATGGCTACACCTTC. Amino acid sequence: CASSVAPEDYGYTF. The full variable domain, rest sourced from reference TRBV9 and TRBJ1-2, is DSGVTQTPKHLITATGQRVTLRCSPRSGDLSVYWYQQSLDQGLQFLIQYYNGEERAKGNILERFSAQQFPDLHSELNLSSLELGDSALYFCASSVAPEDYGYTFGSGTRLTVV.

The chain uses TRBV7-9 and TRBJ1-2, with D tentatively TRBD1 (5 bases). The CDR3 is 14 amino acids. The germline V and J ends were trimmed by 1 base and 4 bases, with 10 bases remaining between them. Germline lookup yields CDR1 SEHNR and CDR2 FQNEAQ (reference sequence). This CDR3 reads CASSLGQGVYGYTF. The CDR3 DNA reads as TGTGCCAGCAGCTTAGGGCAGGGTGTCTATGGCTACACCTTC.

V is TRBV9 and J is TRBJ2-3, with TRBD2 identical over 13 bases. Per the germline V gene, CDR1 is SGDLS and CDR2 is YYNGEE. The CDR3 contains 16 residues. V shed 5 bases, J shed 4 bases, and the junction held 7 bases outside the gene matches. The chain's CDR3 is CASRETSGGTPDTQYF. The CDR3 nucleotides are TGTGCCAGCAGGGAGACTAGCGGGGGGACGCCAGATACGCAGTATTTT.

The chain carries TRBV7-9 and TRBJ1-6, with 7 bases lining up with TRBD1. This CDR3 comprises 15 residues. Germline CDR1 reads SEHNR; CDR2 reads FQNEAQ (reference sequence). The V segment lost 7 bases and the J segment 2 bases; nucleotides outside the gene matches: 5. The CDR3 DNA reads as TGTGCCAGCAACGACAGGGCCCCCTATAATTCACCCCTCCACTTT. It yields the protein CASNDRAPYNSPLHF.

This CDR3 reads CASSEEVAGFSETQYF. The CDR3 nucleotides are TGTGCCAGCAGTGAAGAGGTAGCGGGGTTTTCAGAGACCCAGTACTTC. The chain is built from TRBV2 and TRBJ2-5, with TRBD2 matching 8 bases. The J segment lost 4 bases and the V segment lost 1 base, leaving 8 bases of the junction unmatched. The CDR3 has 16 residues. Germline V gene data show CDR1 as SNHLY and CDR2 as FYNNEI.

The V gene is TRBV5-1, the J gene TRBJ1-2; D is perhaps TRBD1 (6 bases). Germline CDR1 reads SGHRS; CDR2 reads YFSETQ. Trimming removed 1 base at V and 6 bases at J, with 13 bases between. The CDR3 extends over 14 amino acids. Written as DNA, the CDR3 is TGCGCCAGCAGCTTGACGGGACAATGGGATGGCTACACCTTC. This codes for CASSLTGQWDGYTF. Complete variable domain (other parts from reference TRBV5-1 and TRBJ1-2): KAGVTQTPRYLIKTRGQQVTLSCSPISGHRSVSWYQQTPGQGLQFLFEYFSETQRNKGNFPGRFSGRQFSNSRSEMNVSTLELGDSALYLCASSLTGQWDGYTFGSGTRLTVV.

The CDR3 DNA reads as TGTGCCAGCAGCTTGGGACATAACTACGAGCAGTACTTC. Its translation is CASSLGHNYEQYF. The chain is built from TRBV7-9 and TRBJ2-7; TRBD1 is a possible D gene (6 bases). The CDR3 loop spans 13 amino acids. The germline V gene encodes CDR1 SEHNR and CDR2 FQNEAQ (reference sequence). The ends were cut back, 3 bases at V and 3 bases at J, with 9 bases in the middle.

This sequence joins TRBV3-1 (or the pseudogene TRBV3-2) and TRBJ2-2; D remains unclear. Germline loops: CDR1 LGHDT, CDR2 YNNKEL (reference sequence). Trimming cost V 2 bases and J 2 bases, with 6 bases left between them. This CDR3 is 14 amino acids long. CDR3 sequence reads: CASSQLINTGELFF. Here the CDR3 DNA reads TGTGCCAGCAGCCAACTTATAAACACCGGGGAGCTGTTTTTT.